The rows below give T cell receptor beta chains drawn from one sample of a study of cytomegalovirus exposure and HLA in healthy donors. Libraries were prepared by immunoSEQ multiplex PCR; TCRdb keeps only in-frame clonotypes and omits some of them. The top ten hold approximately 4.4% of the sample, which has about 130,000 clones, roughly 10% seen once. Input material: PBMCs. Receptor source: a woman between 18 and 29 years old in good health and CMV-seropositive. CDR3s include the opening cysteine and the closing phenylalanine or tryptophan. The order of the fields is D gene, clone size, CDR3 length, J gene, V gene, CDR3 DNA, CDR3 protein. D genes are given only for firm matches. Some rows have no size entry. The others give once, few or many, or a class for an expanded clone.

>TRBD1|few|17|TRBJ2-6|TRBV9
TGTGCCAGCAGCGGCGGACAGGGGGCGTCTGGGGCCAACGTCCTGACTTTC
CASSGGQGASGANVLTF
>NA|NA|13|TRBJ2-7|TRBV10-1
TGCGCCAGCAGTGCGGGCCCCGGGGACGAGCAGTACTTC
CASSAGPGDEQYF
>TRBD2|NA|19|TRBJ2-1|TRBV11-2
TGTGCCAGCAGCCAACCCTCCAGGGGGGCTAGCGGGACCTCTTCTGAGCAGTTCTTC
CASSQPSRGASGTSSEQFF
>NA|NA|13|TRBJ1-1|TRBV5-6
TGTGCCAGCAGCTTGGACATGAACACTGAAGCTTTCTTT
CASSLDMNTEAFF
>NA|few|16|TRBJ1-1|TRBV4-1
TGCGCCAGCAGCCAAGAAGGACTGACCATGAACACTGAAGCTTTCTTT
CASSQEGLTMNTEAFF
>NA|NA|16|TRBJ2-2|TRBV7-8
TGTGCCAGCAGCCCGGACAGACACGCGAACACCGGGGAGCTGTTTTTT
CASSPDRHANTGELFF
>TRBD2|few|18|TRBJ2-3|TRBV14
TGTGCCAGCAGCCAAGATTCAGGACTAGCGGGAAACACAGATACGCAGTATTTT
CASSQDSGLAGNTDTQYF
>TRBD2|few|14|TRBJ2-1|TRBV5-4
TGTGCCAGCAGCTTGTTAGCGGGAGTCGATGAGCAGTTCTTC
CASSLLAGVDEQFF
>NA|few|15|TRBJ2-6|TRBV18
TGTGCCAGCTCACCGGCCCACTCTGGGGCCAACGTCCTGACTTTC
CASSPAHSGANVLTF
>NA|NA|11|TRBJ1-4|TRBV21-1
TGTGCCAGCCACTATAGTGAAAAACTGTTTTTT
CASHYSEKLFF
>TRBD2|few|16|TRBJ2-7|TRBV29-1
TGCAGCGTTGAGTCCCCCATTCCCAGCGGGGGATACGAGCAGTACTTC
CSVESPIPSGGYEQYF
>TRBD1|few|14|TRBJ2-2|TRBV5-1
TGCGCCAGCAGCTTGGGACAGGGAACCGGGGAGCTGTTTTTT
CASSLGQGTGELFF
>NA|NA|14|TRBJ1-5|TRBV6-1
TGTGCCAGCAGTGACTCAGGAGGGAATCAGCCCCAGCATTTT
CASSDSGGNQPQHF
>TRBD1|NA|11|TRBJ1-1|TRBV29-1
TGCAGCGTTGACAGGGGGCTTGAAGCTTTCTTT
CSVDRGLEAFF
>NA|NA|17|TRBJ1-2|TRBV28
TGTGCCAGCAGCACAGGGATTAGGGGACTAAGAGACTATGGCTACACCTTC
CASSTGIRGLRDYGYTF
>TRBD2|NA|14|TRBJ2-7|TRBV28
TGTGCCAGCAACCCCGGGGGGGCTACCTACGAGCAGTACTTC
CASNPGGATYEQYF
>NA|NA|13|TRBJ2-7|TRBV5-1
TGCGCCAGCAGCCAGACAGGAGTCGACGAGCAGTACTTC
CASSQTGVDEQYF
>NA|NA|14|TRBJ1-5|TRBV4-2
TGTGCCAGCAGCCAAGAGTATAGCAATCAGCCCCAGCATTTT
CASSQEYSNQPQHF
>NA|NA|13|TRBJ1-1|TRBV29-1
TGCAGCGTACTTCACAGAGAAAACACTGAAGCTTTCTTT
CSVLHRENTEAFF
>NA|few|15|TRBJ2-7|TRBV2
TGTGCCAGCAGTGAATGGGGGGACAGTACCTACGAGCAGTACTTC
CASSEWGDSTYEQYF
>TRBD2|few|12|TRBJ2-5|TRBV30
TGTGCCTGGAGTGTACTGGGGAGGGAGCAGTACTTC
CAWSVLGREQYF
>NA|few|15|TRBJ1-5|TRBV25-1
TGTGCCAGCAGTGAAACAGGGATTCTCGGACAGCCCCAGCATTTT
CASSETGILGQPQHF
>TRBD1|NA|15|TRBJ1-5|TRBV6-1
TGTGCCAGCACCCCCCGGACAGGGCCAAATCAGCCCCAGCATTTT
CASTPRTGPNQPQHF
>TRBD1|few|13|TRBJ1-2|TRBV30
TGTGCCTGGAGTTTGGACAGGGGCTATGGCTACACCTTC
CAWSLDRGYGYTF
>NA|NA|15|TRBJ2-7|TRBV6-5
TGTGCCAGCAGTTACTCTAGTGCCGATTATTACGAGCAGTACTTC
CASSYSSADYYEQYF
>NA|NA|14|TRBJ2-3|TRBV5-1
TGCGCCAGCAGCCTCGGGGGCGGGGGAGATACGCAGTATTTT
CASSLGGGGDTQYF
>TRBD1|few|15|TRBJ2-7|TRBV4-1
TGCGCCAGCAGCCATTCACAGGGGCTCCTCTACGAGCAGTACTTC
CASSHSQGLLYEQYF
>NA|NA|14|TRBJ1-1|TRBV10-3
TGTGCCATCAGTGAGGCGGGGGGTCACACTGAAGCTTTCTTT
CAISEAGGHTEAFF
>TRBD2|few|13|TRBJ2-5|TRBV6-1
TGTGCCAGCAGCGGACTAGCAGGAGAGACCCAGTACTTC
CASSGLAGETQYF
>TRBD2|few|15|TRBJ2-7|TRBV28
TGTGCCAGCAATACAAGGCTAGCGGGAGTTAGGGAGCAGTACTTC
CASNTRLAGVREQYF
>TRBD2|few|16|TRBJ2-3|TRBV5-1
TGCGCCAGCAGTTCTAGGACTAGCGGGAATACAGATACGCAGTATTTT
CASSSRTSGNTDTQYF
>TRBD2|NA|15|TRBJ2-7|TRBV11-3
TGTGCCAGCAGCTTAGATCGGTCTAGCGGGAACCAGCAGTACTTC
CASSLDRSSGNQQYF
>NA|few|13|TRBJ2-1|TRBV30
TGTGCCTGGAGGGGGGACAACATAAATGAGCAGTTCTTC
CAWRGDNINEQFF
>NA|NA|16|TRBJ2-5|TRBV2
TGTGCCAGCAGTGATTTTGGAACAGGGCACCAAGAGACCCAGTACTTC
CASSDFGTGHQETQYF
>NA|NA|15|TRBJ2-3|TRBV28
TGTGCCAGCAGCCTCGTAGGGGTTAGCACAGATACGCAGTATTTT
CASSLVGVSTDTQYF